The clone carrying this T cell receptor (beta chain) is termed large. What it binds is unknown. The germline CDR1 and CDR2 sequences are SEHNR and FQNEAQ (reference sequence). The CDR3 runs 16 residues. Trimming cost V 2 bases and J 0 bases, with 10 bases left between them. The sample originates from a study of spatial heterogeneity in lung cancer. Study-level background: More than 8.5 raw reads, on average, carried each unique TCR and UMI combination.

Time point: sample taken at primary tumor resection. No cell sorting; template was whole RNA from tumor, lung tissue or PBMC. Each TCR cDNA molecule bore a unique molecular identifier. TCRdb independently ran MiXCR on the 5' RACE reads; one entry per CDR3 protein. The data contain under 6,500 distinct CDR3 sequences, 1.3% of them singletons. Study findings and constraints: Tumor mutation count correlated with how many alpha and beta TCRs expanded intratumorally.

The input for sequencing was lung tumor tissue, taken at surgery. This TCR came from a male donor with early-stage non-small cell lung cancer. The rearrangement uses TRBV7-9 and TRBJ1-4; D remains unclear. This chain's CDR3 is CASSLLEASTNEKLFF. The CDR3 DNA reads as TGTGCCAGCAGCTTATTAGAGGCTTCAACTAATGAAAAACTGTTTTTT.